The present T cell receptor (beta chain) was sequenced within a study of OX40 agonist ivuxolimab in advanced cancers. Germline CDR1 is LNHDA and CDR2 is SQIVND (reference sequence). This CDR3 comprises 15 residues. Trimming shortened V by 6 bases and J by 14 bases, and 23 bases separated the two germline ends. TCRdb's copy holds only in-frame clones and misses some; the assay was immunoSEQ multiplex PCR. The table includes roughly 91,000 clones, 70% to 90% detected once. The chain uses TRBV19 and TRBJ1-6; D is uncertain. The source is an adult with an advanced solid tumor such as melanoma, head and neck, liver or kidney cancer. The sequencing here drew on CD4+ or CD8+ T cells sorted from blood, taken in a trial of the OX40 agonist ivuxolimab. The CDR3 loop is CASRSLGYLSESLHF. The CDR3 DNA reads TGTGCCAGTAGATCCCTCGGGTACCTCAGTGAGTCCCTCCACTTT.